The 10 T cell receptor beta chains given below trace back to one sample, sequenced in a study of CD8 T cell repertoires and HIV-1 epitope variants. The assay was immunoSEQ multiplex PCR, and TCRdb's table has in-frame clones only and misses some. This table has some 87,000 clones, just under 75% appearing once. Sequenced sample: uncultured baseline CD8+ T cells from peripheral blood mononuclear cells (PBMCs). The receptors originated from a male donor with HIV.

The table lists this clone with a few counts. The V and J genes are TRBV30 and TRBJ2-1; 9 positions agree with TRBD2. J gave up 10 bases and V 5 bases, and 15 bases lay outside the gene matches. Germline V CDR1 and CDR2: GTSNPN, SVGIG (reference sequence). CDR3 length: 15 residues. In DNA form, the CDR3 reads TGTGCCTGGGGAGGCGGGGGGGCCGGTTCCGACGAGCAGTTCTTC. Its protein is CAWGGGGAGSDEQFF.

This chain uses TRBV5-4 with TRBJ1-4; D uncertain. The length of the CDR3 is 15 residues. From germline, CDR1 is SGHNT and CDR2 YYREEE (reference sequence). The V end was cut by 0 bases, the J end by 6 bases, with 12 bases between. In DNA, the CDR3 is TGTGCCAGCAGCTTGGTTCCCAATCGCGATGAAAAACTGTTTTTT. This gives the protein CASSLVPNRDEKLFF.

This rearrangement joins TRBV30 to TRBJ1-2, with D perhaps matching TRBD1 (5 bases). Germline lookup yields CDR1 GTSNPN and CDR2 SVGIG (reference sequence). The CDR3 length is 12 residues. V was clipped by 4 bases and J by 4 bases, with 10 bases between them. The CDR3 protein is CAWTADSYGYTF. The CDR3 DNA sequence: TGTGCCTGGACCGCCGACAGCTATGGCTACACCTTC.

This clone was counted between two and nine times. The J gene is TRBJ2-5, the V gene TRBV7-9, with 9 bases identical to TRBD1. The CDR3 sequence is 15 residues long. Germline V gene data show CDR1 as SEHNR and CDR2 as FQNEAQ (reference sequence). The V and J ends lost 1 base and 2 bases, in that order; junction bases with no gene match: 2. This chain's CDR3 is CASSLGGTGQETQYF. CDR3 bases: TGTGCCAGCAGCTTAGGCGGGACAGGGCAAGAGACCCAGTACTTC.

The chain couples TRBV18 to TRBJ2-7; 9 nucleotides match TRBD1. CDR3 length equals 14 residues. Germline V lookup: CDR1 KGHSH, CDR2 LQKENI. V shed 6 bases and J 2 bases; nucleotides not matched to a gene: 5. This CDR3 is CASSPGQGPYEQYF. The CDR3 region has the DNA TGTGCCAGCTCGCCGGGACAGGGCCCCTACGAGCAGTACTTC.

This clone was detected a few times. This chain uses TRBV13 with TRBJ2-2; D is unclear. Trimming cost V 3 bases and J 0 bases, with 17 bases left between them. The CDR3 consists of 18 residues. CDR1 PRHDT and CDR2 FYEKMQ come from the germline V gene (reference sequence). The CDR3 nucleotides read TGTGCCAGCAGCTTGGGTGGGGATCCCGCCTCGAACACCGGGGAGCTGTTTTTT. This encodes CASSLGGDPASNTGELFF. The variable domain in full, with the rest retrieved from reference TRBV13 and TRBJ2-2, is AAGVIQSPRHLIKEKRETATLKCYPIPRHDTVYWYQQGPGQDPQFLISFYEKMQSDKGSIPDRFSAQQFSDYHSELNMSSLELGDSALYFCASSLGGDPASNTGELFFGEGSRLTVL.

Of note for this clone: The germline gene is not matched at one end of the junction; a read error may be the cause. CDR3 nucleotides: TGTGCCAACAGCGTAACAGCAGTCTCTAACTATGGCTACACCTTC. Translated: CANSVTAVSNYGYTF. The chain carries TRBV9 and TRBJ1-2; D gene uncertain. CDR3 length: 15 residues. Germline V gene data show CDR1 as SGDLS and CDR2 as YYNGEE.

The chain links TRBV5-1 to TRBJ2-2, with 10 bases that match TRBD2. CDR1 and CDR2 from the germline V gene are SGHRS and YFSETQ. Trimming cost V 1 base and J 1 base; bases outside gene matches: 10. The CDR3 has 19 residues. Here the CDR3 reads CASSLLVAGGLQNTGELFF. Here the CDR3 DNA reads TGCGCCAGCAGCTTGTTAGTAGCGGGGGGCCTACAGAACACCGGGGAGCTGTTTTTT.

The J gene is TRBJ2-1, the V gene TRBV14; 9 bases map to TRBD2. CDR1 and CDR2 from the germline V gene are SGHDN and FVKESK. CDR3 size: 19 residues. V gave up 0 bases and J gave up 6 bases; unmatched junction bases: 15. The CDR3 loop reads CASSQESRSAGGLFNEQFF. Here the CDR3 DNA reads TGTGCCAGCAGCCAAGAAAGTCGGTCTGCGGGAGGGCTTTTCAATGAGCAGTTCTTC.

The chain couples TRBV9 to TRBJ2-2, with TRBD1 as a possible D gene (6 bases). Germline lookup yields CDR1 SGDLS and CDR2 YYNGEE. Trimming took 0 bases from V and 6 from J, leaving 9 bases between them. This CDR3 has 14 amino acids. The DNA for the CDR3 is TGTGCCAGCAGCGTAGCAGGGGTCGCCGGGGAGCTGTTTTTT. Protein sequence: CASSVAGVAGELFF.